A single sample gave rise to the 22 T cell receptor beta chains below, sequenced in a study of blood T cell repertoires in COVID-19. TCRdb's copy holds only in-frame clones and misses some; the assay was immunoSEQ multiplex PCR. Here the sample spans almost 500,000 clones, 75% to 90% being singletons. The sequenced sample consisted of PBMCs or T cells enriched from blood (not recorded which). The receptors stem from a woman aged 55-70 years who had recovered from COVID-19.

The chain combines TRBV5-1 with TRBJ1-4, with D maybe TRBD1 (5 bases). The germline V gene has CDR1 SGHRS and CDR2 YFSETQ. This CDR3 comprises 16 residues. Trimming pared 4 bases from V and 7 bases from J, leaving 20 bases between. The CDR3 spells CASSPQGTGESEKLFF. Written as DNA, the CDR3 is TGCGCCAGCAGCCCCCAGGGCACGGGTGAGAGTGAAAAACTGTTTTTT.

The rearrangement uses TRBV12-5 and TRBJ1-3; tentatively, D is TRBD1 (5 bases). Per germline, CDR1 LGHNT and CDR2 FRNRAP. V lost 5 bases and J 1 base, leaving 9 bases between the germline ends. This CDR3 contains 14 residues. The DNA of the CDR3 is TGTGCTAGTGGTCGCGGGGCGTCTGGAAACACCATATATTTT. It codes for CASGRGASGNTIYF.

The chain has TRBV20-1 and TRBJ2-5; 11 positions agree with TRBD2. Trimming at V came to 3 bases and at J to 4 bases, leaving 4 bases not matched to a gene. CDR3 length: 14 residues. The germline gives CDR1 DFQATT, CDR2 SNEGSKA (reference sequence). The CDR3 loop reads CSASELAGVETQYF. In DNA, the CDR3 is TGCAGTGCTAGTGAACTAGCGGGGGTAGAGACCCAGTACTTC.

The J gene is TRBJ1-5, the V gene TRBV18; 8 bases are shared with TRBD1. Germline V gene lookup returns CDR1 KGHSH and CDR2 LQKENI. The CDR3 loop spans 14 amino acids. The ends lost 6 bases at V and 5 bases at J; junction bases unmatched: 6. The CDR3 is CASSRQGMDQPQHF. CDR3 nucleotide sequence: TGTGCCAGCTCGCGACAGGGGATGGATCAGCCCCAGCATTTT.

This clone was seen only once. This rearrangement joins TRBV6-5 to TRBJ1-3; no firm D call. Germline V gene data show CDR1 as MNHEY and CDR2 as SVGAGI. The CDR3 extends over 15 amino acids. V lost 0 bases to trimming and J lost 4 bases, with 10 bases between them. The CDR3: CASSYSREKGNTIYF. CDR3 DNA sequence: TGTGCCAGCAGTTACTCGAGGGAGAAGGGAAACACCATATATTTT.

The gene calls are TRBV11-3 and TRBJ1-2, with 9 bases identical to TRBD1. J was trimmed by 0 bases and V by 5 bases; bases with no gene match: 7. This CDR3 comprises 16 residues. CDR1 SGHNT and CDR2 YENEEA come from the germline V gene. In DNA form, the CDR3 reads TGTGCCAGCAGCCCGGGACAGGGACGATCTAACTATGGCTACACCTTC. Amino acid sequence: CASSPGQGRSNYGYTF.

This chain uses TRBV28 with TRBJ2-7; D is possibly TRBD2 (6 bases). V shed 7 bases and J shed 5 bases, with 24 bases lying between them. This CDR3 contains 16 residues. Germline V gene sequence: CDR1 MDHEN, CDR2 SYDVKM. The CDR3 reads CASTPGDRNPTNEQYV. The CDR3 region has the DNA TGTGCCAGCACCCCGGGAGACCGGAATCCAACAAACGAGCAGTACGTC.

This clone has a single count. J is TRBJ1-6 and V is TRBV5-4; 7 bases line up with TRBD1. CDR1 SGHNT and CDR2 YYREEE come from the germline V gene (reference sequence). This CDR3 region has 15 residues. Trimming took 4 bases from V and 3 from J; bases not matched to a gene: 4. This CDR3 reads CASSEDRVYNSPLHF. CDR3 coding DNA: TGTGCCAGCAGCGAAGACAGGGTCTATAATTCACCCCTCCACTTT.

CDR3: CASSLLRTFNSPLHF. In DNA form, the CDR3 reads TGTGCCAGCAGTTTACTCCGGACATTTAATTCACCCCTCCACTTT. This chain links TRBV27 with TRBJ1-6; D might be TRBD1 (5 bases). There are 15 residues in the CDR3. Between the trimmed V and J ends, which lost 2 bases and 6 bases, there was a span of 11 bases. Germline V gene lookup returns CDR1 MNHEY and CDR2 SMNVEV (reference sequence).

This clone was recorded at least ten times. The sample holds other DNA sequences that translate to the same CDR3. The chain is built from TRBV10-3 and TRBJ1-1, with 9 positions matching TRBD1. Germline V gives CDR1 ENHRY, CDR2 SYGVKD. The CDR3 runs to 14 residues. V trimming: 9 bases; J trimming: 1 base; junction bases outside the gene matches: 6. For the CDR3, the DNA is TGTGCCATTAGAACAGGGGGCGAGAACACTGAAGCTTTCTTT. Translating gives CAIRTGGENTEAFF.

The chain employs TRBV10-3 and TRBJ1-6, with D unresolved. The germline CDR1 and CDR2 sequences are ENHRY and SYGVKD. The CDR3 extends over 15 amino acids. V was pared by 0 bases and J by 6 bases, with 9 bases between. This chain's CDR3 is CAISESGRSNSPLHF. CDR3 nucleotide sequence: TGTGCCATCAGTGAGTCCGGAAGGAGTAATTCACCCCTCCACTTT.

The chain joins TRBV24-1 to TRBJ1-4, with D perhaps matching TRBD1 (5 bases). Germline V gene sequence: CDR1 KGHDR, CDR2 SFDVKD. The V and J ends lost 3 bases and 8 bases respectively, with 15 bases between them. The CDR3 length is 15 residues. CDR3 in amino acids: CATSDPRGGDEKLFF. In DNA form, the CDR3 reads TGTGCCACCAGTGATCCCCGCGGGGGGGACGAAAAACTGTTTTTT.

This rearrangement joins TRBV19 to TRBJ2-1; 10 nucleotides align to TRBD1. Unmatched junction bases numbered 17, after V lost 3 bases and J lost 9 bases. Germline V gives CDR1 LNHDA, CDR2 SQIVND (reference sequence). The CDR3 is 18 residues long. As DNA, the CDR3 is TGTGCCAGTAGTATGGGGCTCTTGACAGGGGGCCTCAGGAGTGAGCAGTTCTTC. As protein: CASSMGLLTGGLRSEQFF.

The gene calls are TRBV27 and TRBJ2-3; D is uncertain. Germline-derived CDR1 and CDR2 are MNHEY and SMNVEV (reference sequence). V lost 4 bases, J lost 2 bases, and 7 bases lay in between. CDR3 length: 13 amino acids. CDR3: CASSSYVTDTQYF. The CDR3 DNA reads TGTGCCAGCAGTTCCTATGTCACAGATACGCAGTATTTT.

The CDR3 bases are TGCGCCAGCAGCTACGGACAGGGAGACGAGCAGTACGTC. Translation: CASSYGQGDEQYV. The V gene is TRBV5-1, the J gene TRBJ2-7; 8 bases agree with TRBD1. Trimming took 3 bases from V and 5 from J; bases not matched to a gene: 4. The CDR3 is 13 residues long. Per the germline V gene, CDR1 is SGHRS and CDR2 is YFSETQ.

This clone was recorded many times. The chain combines TRBV6-5 with TRBJ1-6; TRBD1 aligns across 9 bases. This CDR3 has 15 amino acids. Germline lookup yields CDR1 MNHEY and CDR2 SVGAGI. J was trimmed by 10 bases and V by 8 bases; bases with no gene match: 12. The CDR3 nucleotides read TGTGCCAGCCTTCCCGGACAGGGGATAAGGTCACCCCTCCACTTT. It is translated as CASLPGQGIRSPLHF.

This clone was picked up a small number of times. This chain joins TRBV7-9 and TRBJ1-2, with TRBD1 as a possible D gene (6 bases). CDR1 SEHNR and CDR2 FQNEAQ come from the germline V gene (reference sequence). The V gene lost 3 bases and the J gene lost 4 bases, with 12 bases spanning the gap. The CDR3 runs to 14 residues. The CDR3 nucleotides read TGTGCCAGCAGCTTGGGCACAGGGCGCTATGGCTACACCTTC. Translating it yields CASSLGTGRYGYTF.

Worth noting for this clone: Other nucleotide sequences in the sample specify the same CDR3. The rearrangement joins TRBV5-1 to TRBJ2-1; a possible D gene is TRBD2 (5 bases). Trimming removed 0 bases at V and 1 base at J, with 8 bases between. Germline V gene lookup returns CDR1 SGHRS and CDR2 YFSETQ. This CDR3 spans 15 amino acids. CDR3 nucleotide sequence: TGCGCCAGCAGCTTGGGGGGAGTTTCCTACAATGAGCAGTTCTTC. It specifies CASSLGGVSYNEQFF.

The chain recombines TRBV5-1 with TRBJ2-7; TRBD1 matches 7 bases. This CDR3 comprises 15 residues. The V gene's germline CDR1 is SGHRS and CDR2 YFSETQ. V dropped 3 bases and J dropped 0; count of bases not matched to a gene: 6. The CDR3 DNA reads as TGCGCCAGCAGCTGGGACAGACCCGACTCCTACGAGCAGTACTTC. This codes for CASSWDRPDSYEQYF.

Remarks on this clone: A much larger clone differs from this one at a single base, so this may be a read error. The sample carries other DNA sequences with the same CDR3. The CDR3 sequence: CASRDSSYNEQFF. In DNA form, the CDR3 reads TGTGCCAGCAGGGACAGCTCCTACAATGAGCAGTTCTTC. This chain connects TRBV6-5 to TRBJ2-1; maybe TRBD1 (6 bases). Trimming left V 6 bases short and J 0 bases short, with 6 bases between. The CDR3 length is 13 residues. Germline V gene data show CDR1 as MNHEY and CDR2 as SVGAGI.

This clone was counted a single time. The chain is built from TRBV5-6 and TRBJ2-3; D is ambiguous. Germline-derived CDR1 and CDR2 are SGHDT and YYEEEE. The V gene lost 2 bases and the J gene lost 1 base, with 5 bases spanning the gap. CDR3 length equals 13 residues. For the CDR3, the DNA is TGTGCCAGCAGCTTTCAGGGCACAGATACGCAGTATTTT. Its translation: CASSFQGTDTQYF. The entire variable domain, with the rest obtained from reference TRBV5-6 and TRBJ2-3, is as follows: DAGVTQSPTHLIKTRGQQVTLRCSPKSGHDTVSWYQQALGQGPQFIFQYYEEEERQRGNFPDRFSGHQFPNYSSELNVNALLLGDSALYLCASSFQGTDTQYFGPGTRLTVL.

The chain uses TRBV7-2 and TRBJ1-2, with TRBD1 as a possible D gene (6 bases). V was cut by 7 bases and J by 6 bases, with 18 bases left in between. This CDR3 region has 14 residues. Per the germline V gene, CDR1 is SGHTA and CDR2 is FQGNSA. CDR3 residues: CASTRTASVNGYTF. The CDR3 DNA reads as TGTGCCAGCACCCGGACAGCGAGTGTTAATGGCTACACCTTC.